This TCR beta chain was captured in a study of cytomegalovirus exposure and HLA in healthy donors. General study results and limits: There were some public TCRs occurring in many donors, but most TCR sequences were rare. The study put 150 or so TCR beta chains on its list as cytomegalovirus-associated.

To note about this clone: Its antigen is currently unknown.

CDR3 size: 12 residues. Germline V gene lookup returns CDR1 SGHRS and CDR2 YFSETQ. The ends lost 4 bases at V and 6 bases at J; junction bases unmatched: 3. Generated by immunoSEQ multiplex PCR, the TCRdb table keeps only in-frame clones and is missing some. Altogether more than 75,000 clones are present, 90% to 95% being singletons, with the ten largest covering approximately 0.7%. The chain has TRBV5-1 and TRBJ1-2, with 7 bases lining up with TRBD1. The sequenced sample consisted of PBMCs. This TCR was sampled from a man between 18 and 29 years old in good health and CMV-seronegative. The CDR3 nucleotides read TGCGCCAGCAGCGTGACAGGGAATGGCTACACCTTC. Its protein product is CASSVTGNGYTF.